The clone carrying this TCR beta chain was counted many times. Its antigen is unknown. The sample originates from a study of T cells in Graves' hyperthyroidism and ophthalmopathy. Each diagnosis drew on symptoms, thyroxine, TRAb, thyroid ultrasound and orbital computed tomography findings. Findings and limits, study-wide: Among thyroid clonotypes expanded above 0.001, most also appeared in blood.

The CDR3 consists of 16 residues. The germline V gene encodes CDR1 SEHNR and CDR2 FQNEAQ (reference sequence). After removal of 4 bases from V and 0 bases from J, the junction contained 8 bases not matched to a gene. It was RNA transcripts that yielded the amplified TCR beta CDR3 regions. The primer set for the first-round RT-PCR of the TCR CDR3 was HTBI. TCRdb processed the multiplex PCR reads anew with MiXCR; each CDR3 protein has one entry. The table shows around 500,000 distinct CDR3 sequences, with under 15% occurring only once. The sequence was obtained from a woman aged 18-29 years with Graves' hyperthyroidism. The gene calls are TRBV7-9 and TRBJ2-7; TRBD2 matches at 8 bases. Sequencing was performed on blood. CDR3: CASSSTLAGPSYEQYF. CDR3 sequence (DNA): TGTGCCAGCAGCTCGACGCTAGCGGGCCCCTCCTACGAGCAGTACTTC.